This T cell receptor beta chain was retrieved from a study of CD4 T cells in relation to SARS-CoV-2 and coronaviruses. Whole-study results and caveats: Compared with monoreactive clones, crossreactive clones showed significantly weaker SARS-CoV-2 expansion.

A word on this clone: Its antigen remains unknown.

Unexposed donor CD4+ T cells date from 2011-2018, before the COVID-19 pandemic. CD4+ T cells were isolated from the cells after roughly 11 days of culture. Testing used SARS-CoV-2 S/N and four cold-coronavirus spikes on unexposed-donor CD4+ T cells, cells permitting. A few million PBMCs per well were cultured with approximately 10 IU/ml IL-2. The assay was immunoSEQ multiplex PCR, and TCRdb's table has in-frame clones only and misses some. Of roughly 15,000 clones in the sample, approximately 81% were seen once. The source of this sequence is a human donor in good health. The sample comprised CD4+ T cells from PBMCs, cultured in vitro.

In DNA form, the CDR3 reads TGTGCCAGCAGCTTAGTGAATTACCCGTCGGATGAGCAGTTCTTC. This encodes CASSLVNYPSDEQFF. This sequence joins TRBV7-2 and TRBJ2-1; D gene ambiguous. This CDR3 spans 15 amino acids. The V and J ends lost 1 base and 8 bases respectively, with 15 bases between them. CDR1 is SGHTA and CDR2 is FQGNSA in the germline V gene.